What follows are 32 T cell receptor beta chains derived from one specimen sequenced in a study of T cell changes during pregnancy in multiple sclerosis. The method was immunoSEQ multiplex PCR; TCRdb's version includes in-frame clones alone and lacks a portion of them. Among more than 80,000 clones listed, roughly 90% were seen once. The specimen was peripheral blood, collected in the first trimester of pregnancy. These receptors were taken from a female donor with multiple sclerosis, enrolled in a pregnancy study.

The V gene is TRBV25-1, the J gene TRBJ2-7; 9 nucleotides line up with TRBD1. From germline, CDR1 is MGHDK and CDR2 SYGVNS. The CDR3 totals 14 residues. Germline trimming cut 6 bases from V and 2 bases from J; bases unmatched to any gene: 5. CDR3 in amino acids: CASSKGDRAYEQYF. The CDR3 DNA reads TGTGCCAGCAGCAAGGGGGACAGGGCCTACGAGCAGTACTTC.

The V and J genes are TRBV19 and TRBJ2-2, with a weak D call TRBD1 (6 bases). CDR1 and CDR2 (germline): LNHDA, SQIVND (reference sequence). V was pared by 5 bases and J by 0 bases, with 16 bases between. The CDR3 contains 17 residues. CDR3 sequence (DNA): TGTGCCAGTAGTGGTAGATTTGGGGGCCCGAACACCGGGGAGCTGTTTTTT. This codes for CASSGRFGGPNTGELFF.

The chain employs TRBV2 and TRBJ1-4; 9 bases align to TRBD1. Per germline, CDR1 SNHLY and CDR2 FYNNEI. The trim removed 3 bases at V and 5 bases at J, leaving 4 bases unmatched. The CDR3 consists of 15 residues. CDR3 sequence reads: CASSEETGGNEKLFF. The DNA for the CDR3 is TGTGCCAGCAGTGAGGAGACAGGGGGGAATGAAAAACTGTTTTTT.

The V call is TRBV5-4, the J call TRBJ1-4; the match to TRBD1 covers 10 bases. Germline CDR1 is SGHNT and CDR2 is YYREEE (reference sequence). J was trimmed by 6 bases and V by 3 bases; bases with no gene match: 5. CDR3 size: 15 residues. The CDR3 coding sequence is TGTGCCAGCAGCTGGCGACAGGGGGCGGATGAAAAACTGTTTTTT. Protein: CASSWRQGADEKLFF. The full variable domain, completed using reference TRBV5-4 and TRBJ1-4, is ETGVTQSPTHLIKTRGQQVTLRCSSQSGHNTVSWYQQALGQGPQFIFQYYREEENGRGNFPPRFSGLQFPNYSSELNVNALELDDSALYLCASSWRQGADEKLFFGSGTQLSVL.

This clone has a single count. V and J are TRBV29-1 and TRBJ1-2; TRBD1 agrees at 7 bases. V shed 7 bases and J 4 bases; nucleotides not matched to a gene: 15. The CDR3 runs 15 residues. Germline CDR1 SQVTM, CDR2 ANQGSEA. The chain's CDR3 is CSAPLPQGNPYGYTF. Written as DNA, the CDR3 is TGCAGCGCTCCACTTCCACAGGGGAACCCCTATGGCTACACCTTC. The full variable domain, with the rest looked up from reference TRBV29-1 and TRBJ1-2, is SAVISQKPSRDICQRGTSLTIQCQVDSQVTMMFWYRQQPGQSLTLIATANQGSEATYESGFVIDKFPISRPNLTFSTLTVSNMSPEDSSIYLCSAPLPQGNPYGYTFGSGTRLTVV.

The chain links TRBV28 to TRBJ2-1; 10 bases are a match to TRBD2. The germline V gene has CDR1 MDHEN and CDR2 SYDVKM. V shed 5 bases, J shed 3 bases, and the junction held 7 bases outside the gene matches. The CDR3 is 16 amino acids. CDR3 sequence: CASSPSRLAGYNEQFF. The CDR3 DNA is TGTGCCAGCAGTCCCAGCCGACTAGCGGGCTACAATGAGCAGTTCTTC.

CDR3 sequence (DNA): TGTGCCAGCAGTCCCGGACTAGCGGGAGACGAGCAGTACTTC. Translating gives CASSPGLAGDEQYF. The rearrangement joins TRBV27 to TRBJ2-7; 13 nucleotides agree with TRBD2. The trim removed 5 bases at V and 5 bases at J, leaving 3 bases unmatched. This CDR3 is built from 14 residues. The germline CDR1 and CDR2 sequences are MNHEY and SMNVEV (reference sequence).

This clone was detected only once. The V gene is TRBV7-9, the J gene TRBJ2-7; D may be TRBD1 (6 bases). V lost 4 bases and J 2 bases, leaving 18 bases between the germline ends. There are 16 residues in the CDR3. Germline V lookup: CDR1 SEHNR, CDR2 FQNEAQ (reference sequence). The CDR3 region has the DNA TGTGCCAGCAGCTGGCTACAGGGTACATTTGCCTACGAGCAGTACTTC. Translated, it gives CASSWLQGTFAYEQYF.

The V gene is TRBV6-5, the J gene TRBJ1-1; the D is unclear. Germline V gives CDR1 MNHEY, CDR2 SVGAGI. The V gene lost 5 bases and the J gene lost 1 base, with 11 bases spanning the gap. This CDR3 is built from 14 residues. In nucleotides, the CDR3 is TGTGCCAGCAGTACCCGGAGCGGGAACACTGAAGCTTTCTTT. It codes for CASSTRSGNTEAFF.

The chain uses TRBV2 and TRBJ1-1; D is possibly TRBD1 (5 bases). Germline values: CDR1 SNHLY, CDR2 FYNNEI. The V and J ends lost 7 bases and 3 bases respectively, with 12 bases between them. The CDR3 is made up of 13 amino acids. The CDR3 reads CASNWGGDTEAFF. In DNA form, the CDR3 reads TGTGCCAGCAACTGGGGCGGGGACACTGAAGCTTTCTTT.

The rearrangement uses TRBV7-8 and TRBJ2-1, with TRBD2 as a possible D gene (6 bases). This CDR3 region has 17 residues. CDR1 is SGHVS and CDR2 is FQNEAQ in the germline V gene. Trimming took 0 bases from V and 0 from J, leaving 12 bases between them. The CDR3, as DNA: TGTGCCAGCAGCTTAGCTCGGCGGGATCACTCCTACAATGAGCAGTTCTTC. Translation gives CASSLARRDHSYNEQFF.

This clone was seen only once. V and J are TRBV6-5 and TRBJ2-7; TRBD2 matches 8 bases. The V and J ends lost 7 bases and 7 bases, in that order; junction bases with no gene match: 15. This CDR3 spans 15 amino acids. CDR1 and CDR2 (germline): MNHEY, SVGAGI. The CDR3 sequence is CASKNGRAGAFEQYF. CDR3 nucleotide sequence: TGTGCCAGCAAAAACGGGAGGGCCGGCGCTTTTGAGCAGTACTTC.

The chain carries TRBV2 and TRBJ2-2, with D tentatively TRBD2 (5 bases). CDR1 is SNHLY, CDR2 FYNNEI, per germline. The V end lost 3 bases, the J end lost 6 bases, and 14 bases lay between the germline ends. CDR3 length: 15 amino acids. For the CDR3, the DNA is TGTGCCAGCAGTGATACGAGGGCGCAGTCCGGGGAGCTGTTTTTT. The encoded protein is CASSDTRAQSGELFF.

The chain recombines TRBV10-3 with TRBJ2-7; D may be TRBD1 (5 bases). The germline CDR1 and CDR2 sequences are ENHRY and SYGVKD. The CDR3 sequence is 14 residues long. V was cut by 3 bases and J by 7 bases, with 16 bases left in between. This CDR3 reads CAISDKGPWWEQYF. The CDR3 nucleotides read TGTGCCATCAGTGATAAGGGGCCTTGGTGGGAGCAGTACTTC.

V and J are TRBV4-1 and TRBJ1-1; D is unresolved. V was trimmed by 3 bases and J by 2 bases, leaving 13 bases between them. This CDR3 spans 15 amino acids. Germline CDR1 and CDR2: MGHRA and YSYEKL. In nucleotides, the CDR3 is TGCGCCAGCAGCCAGGCTGGACTGTTCAACACTGAAGCTTTCTTT. It codes for CASSQAGLFNTEAFF.

The genes are TRBV6-4 and TRBJ2-2, with D perhaps TRBD2 (5 bases). The CDR3 runs to 13 residues. V was shortened by 3 bases and J by 5 bases, with 7 bases between the two germline ends. Germline CDR1 and CDR2: MRHNA and SNTAGT. This CDR3 is CASSESGTGELFF. The CDR3 coding sequence is TGTGCCAGCAGTGAATCGGGGACCGGGGAGCTGTTTTTT.

Remarks on this clone: At one end, the junction sequence differs from germline, possibly due to a read error. The chain employs TRBV5-1 and TRBJ2-1; TRBD2 matches at 9 bases. The CDR3 spans 16 residues. From germline, CDR1 is SGHRS and CDR2 YFSETQ. This CDR3 is CASSLAGGRAYDEQFF. CDR3 nucleotide sequence: TGCGCCAGCAGCTTGGCTGGCGGGAGGGCCTACGATGAGCAGTTCTTC. The full variable domain, completed using reference TRBV5-1 and TRBJ2-1, is KAGVTQTPRYLIKTRGQQVTLSCSPISGHRSVSWYQQTPGQGLQFLFEYFSETQRNKGNFPGRFSGRQFSNSRSEMNVSTLELGDSALYLCASSLAGGRAYDEQFFGPGTRLTVL.

CDR3 loop: CAWTLERHTGELFF. The CDR3 region has the DNA TGTGCCTGGACCCTGGAGCGGCACACCGGGGAGCTGTTTTTT. This chain connects TRBV30 to TRBJ2-2; D is perhaps TRBD2 (5 bases). There are 14 residues in the CDR3. Trimming took 4 bases from V and 3 from J, leaving 12 bases between them. The germline V gene has CDR1 GTSNPN and CDR2 SVGIG (reference sequence).

DNA of the CDR3: TGTGCCAGTAGCGAAACCGGGACAGGGGTCCGACAGCCCCAGCATTTT. It specifies CASSETGTGVRQPQHF. V is TRBV19 and J is TRBJ1-5, with 10 bases identical to TRBD1. Trimming took 6 bases from V and 7 from J; bases not matched to a gene: 12. CDR1 is LNHDA, CDR2 SQIVND, per germline (reference sequence). The length of the CDR3 is 16 residues.

The chain recombines TRBV25-1 with TRBJ1-5; D is possibly TRBD1 (6 bases). This CDR3 region has 16 residues. Between the trimmed V and J ends, which lost 2 bases and 2 bases, there was a span of 13 bases. Germline-derived CDR1 and CDR2 are MGHDK and SYGVNS. CDR3 sequence (DNA): TGTGCCAGCAGTGAAATGGGGGCGGTGGGCAATCAGCCCCAGCATTTT. The encoded protein is CASSEMGAVGNQPQHF. The full variable domain, completed using reference TRBV25-1 and TRBJ1-5, is EADIYQTPRYLVIGTGKKITLECSQTMGHDKMYWYQQDPGMELHLIHYSYGVNSTEKGDLSSESTVSRIRTEHFPLTLESARPSHTSQYLCASSEMGAVGNQPQHFGDGTRLSIL.

The rearrangement uses TRBV4-1 and TRBJ1-5; D gene ambiguous. Trimming left V 4 bases short and J 6 bases short, with 16 bases between. This CDR3 is 15 amino acids long. Looked up from germline, CDR1 is MGHRA and CDR2 is YSYEKL. The CDR3 sequence is CASSLMDQEGQPQHF. For the CDR3, the DNA is TGCGCCAGCAGCCTCATGGACCAGGAGGGTCAGCCCCAGCATTTT.

The chain couples TRBV5-1 to TRBJ2-7; 8 nucleotides agree with TRBD2. The V and J ends lost 3 bases and 2 bases, in that order; junction bases with no gene match: 4. The CDR3 spans 14 residues. CDR1 is SGHRS and CDR2 is YFSETQ in the germline V gene. The CDR3 DNA reads TGCGCCAGCAGCTCCATAGCGGGAACCTACGAGCAGTACTTC. Translating gives CASSSIAGTYEQYF.

The chain couples TRBV5-1 to TRBJ1-2; D possibly corresponds to TRBD1 (6 bases). The V end was cut by 4 bases, the J end by 8 bases, with 18 bases between. The CDR3 extends over 14 amino acids. The germline V gene encodes CDR1 SGHRS and CDR2 YFSETQ. For the CDR3, the DNA is TGCGCCAGCAGCACCGCAGGACAGAATTTCGGCTACACCTTC. Its translation is CASSTAGQNFGYTF.

V is TRBV7-6 and J is TRBJ2-7; 10 bases match TRBD2. In germline, CDR1 is SGHVS, CDR2 FNYEAQ. This CDR3 contains 17 residues. Losses at the gene ends were 2 bases for V and 4 bases for J; bases not matched to a gene: 11. The DNA of the CDR3 is TGTGCCAGCAGCTTATTAAAGAGGGCTAGCGGGAGTTACGAGCAGTACTTC. Encoded protein: CASSLLKRASGSYEQYF.

This rearrangement joins TRBV7-2 to TRBJ1-1; D not resolved. The V gene's germline CDR1 is SGHTA and CDR2 FQGNSA. The V end was cut by 2 bases, the J end by 1 base, with 5 bases between. This CDR3 has 13 residues. The CDR3 here is CASSLQANTEAFF. The CDR3 DNA reads as TGTGCCAGCAGCTTACAGGCGAACACTGAAGCTTTCTTT. The variable domain in full, completed from reference TRBV7-2 and TRBJ1-1, reads GAGVSQSPSNKVTEKGKDVELRCDPISGHTALYWYRQSLGQGLEFLIYFQGNSAPDKSGLPSDRFSAERTGGSVSTLTIQRTQQEDSAVYLCASSLQANTEAFFGQGTRLTVV.

This clone has just a few counts. The rearrangement joins TRBV11-3 to TRBJ1-1, with D possibly being TRBD1 (5 bases). The CDR3 runs 13 residues. Germline lookup yields CDR1 SGHNT and CDR2 YENEEA. V lost 5 bases to trimming and J lost 4 bases, with 11 bases between them. In DNA, the CDR3 is TGTGCCAGCAGCATTGACAGTACCACTGAAGCTTTCTTT. It encodes CASSIDSTTEAFF.

This sequence joins TRBV4-1 and TRBJ1-5, with D maybe TRBD1 (5 bases). Trimming stripped 0 bases from V and 4 bases from J, with 10 bases between. Per germline, CDR1 MGHRA and CDR2 YSYEKL. The CDR3 runs to 15 residues. The CDR3 sequence is CASSQDPRGNQPQHF. Written as DNA, the CDR3 is TGCGCCAGCAGCCAAGACCCTAGGGGAAATCAGCCCCAGCATTTT.

The V gene is TRBV19, the J gene TRBJ2-7; TRBD1 matches at 7 bases. CDR3 length: 15 amino acids. Germline trimming cut 5 bases from V and 0 bases from J; bases unmatched to any gene: 7. Germline CDR1 reads LNHDA; CDR2 reads SQIVND (reference sequence). CDR3 in amino acids: CASSLMTGISYEQYF. The CDR3 nucleotides read TGTGCCAGTAGTTTAATGACAGGGATCTCCTACGAGCAGTACTTC.

The chain uses TRBV5-4 and TRBJ2-2; 8 nucleotides line up with TRBD1. Losses at the gene ends were 3 bases for V and 4 bases for J; bases not matched to a gene: 5. Germline CDR1 and CDR2: SGHNT and YYREEE (reference sequence). The CDR3 contains 15 residues. The CDR3 sequence: CASSSRQGSTGELFF. CDR3 coding DNA: TGTGCCAGCAGCTCCCGACAGGGGAGCACCGGGGAGCTGTTTTTT.

This clone was picked up one time. This chain links TRBV9 with TRBJ1-1; D unresolved. The V end lost 4 bases, the J end lost 4 bases, and 8 bases lay between the germline ends. CDR3 length: 12 residues. Germline CDR1 and CDR2: SGDLS and YYNGEE. CDR3 nucleotide sequence: TGTGCCAGCAGCCCCTCAGGCACTGAAGCTTTCTTT. Protein sequence: CASSPSGTEAFF.

A single count supports this clone. The chain links TRBV27 to TRBJ2-7; 7 bases fit TRBD1. V shed 3 bases and J 0 bases; nucleotides not matched to a gene: 5. This CDR3 region has 15 residues. Germline V gene data show CDR1 as MNHEY and CDR2 as SMNVEV (reference sequence). The CDR3 here is CASSFEGAGSYEQYF. CDR3 DNA sequence: TGTGCCAGCAGTTTCGAGGGGGCGGGCTCCTACGAGCAGTACTTC.

The V gene is TRBV7-9, the J gene TRBJ2-7, with D perhaps matching TRBD2 (6 bases). CDR1 is SEHNR, CDR2 FQNEAQ, per germline (reference sequence). This CDR3 is built from 16 residues. Trimming stripped 2 bases from V and 2 bases from J, with 16 bases between. The CDR3 region has the DNA TGTGCCAGCAGCTTATCCCTAGACGGGGGAACCTACGAGCAGTACTTC. Translating it yields CASSLSLDGGTYEQYF.